The 18 T cell receptor beta chains reported below all come from one sample, sequenced in a study of blood T cell repertoires in COVID-19. Some clones are missing from TCRdb's copy, which holds only in-frame ones; the method was immunoSEQ multiplex PCR. The repertoire holds 200,000 or so clones, with 80% to 90% as singletons. The sample was PBMCs or T cells enriched from blood (not recorded which). The receptors here all came from a young woman in a cohort exposed to, infected with or recovered from COVID-19 (not recorded which).

This clone has a handful of counts. J is TRBJ2-7 and V is TRBV19, with D maybe TRBD1 (5 bases). The V gene's germline CDR1 is LNHDA and CDR2 SQIVND (reference sequence). This CDR3 has 13 amino acids. V lost 6 bases and J lost 6, with 15 bases in between. In nucleotides, the CDR3 is TGTGCCAGTAGCTCCACCCAGGGAAGCGAGCAGTACTTC. It specifies CASSSTQGSEQYF.

V is TRBV24-1 and J is TRBJ2-3; 7 bases fit TRBD1. The V gene's germline CDR1 is KGHDR and CDR2 SFDVKD. This CDR3 spans 13 amino acids. With 3 bases clipped from V and 5 bases from J, the junction kept 1 base outside the gene matches. CDR3 in amino acids: CATSDTGEDTQYF. Here the CDR3 DNA reads TGTGCCACCAGTGATACAGGGGAAGATACGCAGTATTTT.

The J gene is TRBJ1-5, the V gene TRBV24-1, with 7 positions matching TRBD1. The length of the CDR3 is 13 residues. Germline V lookup: CDR1 KGHDR, CDR2 SFDVKD. The J segment lost 6 bases and the V segment lost 4 bases, leaving 2 bases of the junction unmatched. Here the CDR3 DNA reads TGTGCCACCAGTGACCGGGACAGTCAGCCCCAGCATTTT. Translating it yields CATSDRDSQPQHF.

The chain carries TRBV19 and TRBJ2-2, with D possibly matching TRBD1 (6 bases). Germline CDR1 LNHDA, CDR2 SQIVND (reference sequence). The CDR3 has 14 residues. The V end lost 6 bases, the J end lost 3 bases, and 11 bases lay between the germline ends. As DNA, the CDR3 is TGTGCCAGTAGCACAGGGAGATACACCGGGGAGCTGTTTTTT. This sequence encodes CASSTGRYTGELFF. Variable domain in full (rest from reference TRBV19 and TRBJ2-2): DGGITQSPKYLFRKEGQNVTLSCEQNLNHDAMYWYRQDPGQGLRLIYYSQIVNDFQKGDIAEGYSVSREKKESFPLTVTSAQKNPTAFYLCASSTGRYTGELFFGEGSRLTVL.

The chain recombines TRBV3-1 (or the pseudogene TRBV3-2) with TRBJ2-5, with 8 positions matching TRBD1. Trimming cost V 3 bases and J 1 base; bases outside gene matches: 7. The CDR3 runs 16 residues. CDR1 and CDR2 (germline): LGHDT, YNNKEL (reference sequence). CDR3: CASSQNPTGGQETQYF. CDR3 DNA: TGTGCCAGCAGCCAGAACCCAACAGGGGGCCAAGAGACCCAGTACTTC.

CDR3 amino acids: CTSSPARGHQSYEQYF. The CDR3, as DNA: TGCACCAGCAGCCCCGCAAGGGGCCACCAATCCTACGAGCAGTACTTC. The rearrangement links TRBV1 to TRBJ2-7; TRBD1, the D gene given by the table, was not confirmed from the DNA. TRBV1 is deemed a pseudogene. The CDR3 covers 16 residues.

The gene calls are TRBV24-1 and TRBJ1-2; a possible D gene is TRBD1 (5 bases). The V end was cut by 6 bases, the J end by 3 bases, with 10 bases between. The CDR3 has 13 residues. Germline values: CDR1 KGHDR, CDR2 SFDVKD. CDR3 in DNA: TGTGCCACCAGTAGGGGCAGAGACTATGGCTACACCTTC. Its translation: CATSRGRDYGYTF.

This clone was picked up one time. This rearrangement joins TRBV5-6 to TRBJ2-5; TRBD1 is a possible D gene (5 bases). The V end lost 7 bases, the J end lost 3 bases, and 16 bases lay between the germline ends. Germline V gene data show CDR1 as SGHDT and CDR2 as YYEEEE. The CDR3 runs 14 residues. The CDR3 DNA is TGTGCCAGCTTGGTGCAGGGCGGAGAAGAGACCCAGTACTTC. Translation gives CASLVQGGEETQYF.

The chain couples TRBV7-9 to TRBJ1-1; D call uncertain. The CDR3 sequence is 14 residues long. In germline, CDR1 is SEHNR, CDR2 FQNEAQ (reference sequence). With 1 base removed from V and 2 bases from J, the gap between germline ends came to 8 bases. CDR3 sequence reads: CASSLVEKNTEAFF. The CDR3 bases are TGTGCCAGCAGCTTAGTGGAGAAAAACACTGAAGCTTTCTTT.

The CDR3 reads CASSPVGYLVSGNTIYF. CDR3 DNA sequence: TGTGCCAGCTCCCCGGTGGGCTACTTGGTCTCTGGAAACACCATATATTTT. The V call is TRBV10-3, the J call TRBJ1-3; D gene uncertain. Per germline, CDR1 ENHRY and CDR2 SYGVKD. The CDR3 contains 17 residues. With 10 bases removed from V and 0 bases from J, the gap between germline ends came to 22 bases.

This chain joins TRBV27 and TRBJ2-1; 9 bases agree with TRBD1. J was trimmed by 9 bases and V by 5 bases; bases with no gene match: 8. Looked up from germline, CDR1 is MNHEY and CDR2 is SMNVEV (reference sequence). CDR3 length: 14 residues. This chain's CDR3 is CASSSRTGDSEQFF. The DNA for the CDR3 is TGTGCCAGCAGTAGTCGGACAGGGGATAGTGAGCAGTTCTTC.

The J gene is TRBJ1-4, the V gene TRBV15, with 7 positions matching TRBD1. Germline assignment: CDR1 LNHNV and CDR2 YYDKDF (reference sequence). The CDR3 extends over 16 amino acids. V was clipped by 4 bases and J by 2 bases; unmatched bases: 7. CDR3 DNA sequence: TGTGCCACCAGCATAAGGAAGACAGGGACTAATGAAAAACTGTTTTTT. Translating it yields CATSIRKTGTNEKLFF.

The genes are TRBV28 and TRBJ2-7, with TRBD1 identical over 9 bases. Trimming cost V 6 bases and J 4 bases; bases outside gene matches: 10. Germline CDR1 MDHEN, CDR2 SYDVKM. This CDR3 comprises 15 residues. The CDR3 bases are TGTGCCAGCAGACCCCCCGGGACAGGGAAGTACGAGCAGTACTTC. Its protein product is CASRPPGTGKYEQYF.

This chain joins TRBV18 and TRBJ1-4; no definite D call. The CDR3 runs to 13 residues. Germline CDR1 and CDR2: KGHSH and LQKENI. V was trimmed by 3 bases and J by 8 bases, leaving 10 bases between them. For the CDR3, the DNA is TGTGCCAGCTCACCTCGTACAGCCGAAAAACTGTTTTTT. It codes for CASSPRTAEKLFF.

V gene TRBV27 combines with J gene TRBJ2-7; perhaps TRBD1 as D (5 bases). Germline-derived CDR1 and CDR2 are MNHEY and SMNVEV (reference sequence). The CDR3 has 14 amino acids. V was clipped by 2 bases and J by 5 bases, with 13 bases between them. CDR3: CASSLRQGGDEQYF. CDR3 sequence (DNA): TGTGCCAGCAGTTTAAGGCAGGGTGGAGACGAGCAGTACTTC.

The CDR3 nucleotides read TGTGCCAGCAGCTATACACCTCTTCCAGCGGGAGGGCCTAGGGGAGATACGCAGTATTTT. Translated, it gives CASSYTPLPAGGPRGDTQYF. The chain joins TRBV7-6 to TRBJ2-3; 10 positions match TRBD2. J was trimmed by 5 bases and V by 4 bases; bases with no gene match: 21. CDR1 and CDR2 from the germline V gene are SGHVS and FNYEAQ. CDR3 length: 20 residues.

The chain links TRBV4-1 to TRBJ2-7, with D tentatively TRBD1 (6 bases). Trimming cost V 4 bases and J 2 bases, with 15 bases left between them. Germline values: CDR1 MGHRA, CDR2 YSYEKL. The CDR3 sequence is 15 residues long. The CDR3 here is CASSLRDNPTYEQYF. The CDR3, as DNA: TGCGCCAGCAGCCTCCGGGACAACCCCACCTACGAGCAGTACTTC.

V is TRBV10-3 and J is TRBJ1-4; D not certain. Deletions cut 3 bases from V and 3 bases from J, with 17 bases between. In germline, CDR1 is ENHRY, CDR2 SYGVKD. This CDR3 comprises 17 residues. The CDR3 DNA follows: TGTGCCATCAGTGACTCCCGTCCTGGAGGTGCTAATGAAAAACTGTTTTTT. This codes for CAISDSRPGGANEKLFF.